These 27 T cell receptor beta chains originate from one sample sequenced in a study of shared clonotypes between healthy human individuals. Method: immunoSEQ multiplex PCR; TCRdb's copy keeps in-frame clones and lacks some. In the table there are hundreds of thousands of clones, 75% to 80% of which are singletons. The sample taken for sequencing was PBMCs. The source of these receptors is a woman between 40 and 55 years old in good health. Some clones in this sample may be carry-over from other donors' samples.

The rearrangement uses TRBV4-1 and TRBJ1-1; possibly TRBD1 for D (6 bases). The CDR3 consists of 14 residues. Germline V gene lookup returns CDR1 MGHRA and CDR2 YSYEKL. V shed 1 base and J shed 11 bases, with 17 bases lying between them. The CDR3 spells CASSQGRVIGGAFF. The CDR3 DNA follows: TGCGCCAGCAGCCAAGGGCGGGTCATTGGGGGCGCTTTCTTT.

On this clone itself: A far larger clone is just one base off, so this is likely a read error. Distinct nucleotide sequences in the sample also encode this CDR3. V is TRBV2 and J is TRBJ2-7, with 7 bases aligning to TRBD1. The CDR3 has 12 residues. From germline, CDR1 is SNHLY and CDR2 FYNNEI. The CDR3 spells CASRGDRDEQYF. As DNA, the CDR3 is TGCGCCAGCAGGGGAGACAGGGACGAGCAGTACTTC. Full variable domain (remainder filled in from reference TRBV2 and TRBJ2-7): EPEVTQTPSHQVTQMGQEVILRCVPISNHLYFYWYRQILGQKVEFLVSFYNNEISEKSEIFDDQFSVERPDGSNFTLKIRSTKLEDSAMYFCASRGDRDEQYFGPGTRLTVT.

The chain employs TRBV5-6 and TRBJ1-1; 7 nucleotides match TRBD1. The germline gives CDR1 SGHDT, CDR2 YYEEEE. V trimming: 1 base; J trimming: 1 base; junction bases outside the gene matches: 1. This CDR3 is built from 14 residues. The CDR3 region is CASSLRDRNTEAFF. CDR3 nucleotides: TGTGCCAGCAGCTTGCGGGACAGGAACACTGAAGCTTTCTTT. The complete variable domain, with remaining parts taken from reference TRBV5-6 and TRBJ1-1, reads DAGVTQSPTHLIKTRGQQVTLRCSPKSGHDTVSWYQQALGQGPQFIFQYYEEEERQRGNFPDRFSGHQFPNYSSELNVNALLLGDSALYLCASSLRDRNTEAFFGQGTRLTVV.

Details on this clone: Other DNA sequences in this sample translate to the same CDR3. V usage is TRBV5-6 and J usage is TRBJ1-2; TRBD1 is a possible D gene (6 bases). V lost 4 bases to trimming and J lost 9 bases, with 16 bases between them. The CDR3 has 13 amino acids. CDR1 is SGHDT and CDR2 is YYEEEE in the germline V gene. This chain's CDR3 is CASSAAGGHSYTF. As DNA, the CDR3 is TGTGCCAGCAGCGCAGCTGGGGGACACAGCTACACCTTC.

Within the sample, this clone is medium-sized (0.01 to 0.1%). In the same sample, other DNA sequences code for this CDR3. V and J are TRBV20-1 and TRBJ1-1; the D is unclear. Per the germline V gene, CDR1 is DFQATT and CDR2 is SNEGSKA (reference sequence). Trimming took 5 bases from V and 8 from J, leaving 12 bases between them. There are 11 residues in the CDR3. This CDR3 reads CSASPEPEAFF. CDR3 bases: TGCAGTGCTTCTCCCGAGCCAGAAGCTTTCTTT.

The chain is built from TRBV11-2 and TRBJ2-1; 11 nucleotides line up with TRBD2. V dropped 3 bases and J dropped 7; count of bases not matched to a gene: 2. The germline V gene encodes CDR1 SGHAT and CDR2 FQNNGV. The CDR3 extends over 14 amino acids. The CDR3 protein is CASSLGTSGNEQFF. CDR3 DNA: TGTGCCAGCAGCTTGGGGACTAGCGGTAATGAGCAGTTCTTC.

For this clone: This sequence is one base from a far larger clone and is likely a read error. This chain joins TRBV28 and TRBJ1-2; 7 bases agree with TRBD1. V dropped 8 bases and J dropped 5; count of bases not matched to a gene: 11. This CDR3 spans 14 amino acids. Germline V gene sequence: CDR1 MDHEN, CDR2 SYDVKM. The CDR3 coding sequence is TGTGCCAGCCTTGGCAGGGGGGGCGGGTATGGCTACACCTTC. Its protein product is CASLGRGGGYGYTF.

The J gene is TRBJ2-3, the V gene TRBV7-2; possible D gene TRBD2, 5 bases. Trimming took 3 bases from V and 5 from J, leaving 15 bases between them. Germline V lookup: CDR1 SGHTA, CDR2 FQGNSA. The CDR3 contains 15 residues. In DNA form, the CDR3 reads TGTGCCAGCAGCTTGGCGGTAGGAGGTGTAGATACGCAGTATTTT. This codes for CASSLAVGGVDTQYF. The whole variable domain, remainder taken from reference TRBV7-2 and TRBJ2-3, is GAGVSQSPSNKVTEKGKDVELRCDPISGHTALYWYRQSLGQGLEFLIYFQGNSAPDKSGLPSDRFSAERTGGSVSTLTIQRTQQEDSAVYLCASSLAVGGVDTQYFGPGTRLTVL.

Points on this clone: A read error is the likely source, as a far larger clone sits one nucleotide away. This chain connects TRBV6-1 to TRBJ1-2; D may be TRBD1 (5 bases). V shed 3 bases and J shed 12 bases, with 14 bases lying between them. This CDR3 has 12 amino acids. Germline assignment: CDR1 MNHNS and CDR2 SASEGT. The CDR3 reads CASSEAGRGNTF. For the CDR3, the DNA is TGTGCCAGCAGTGAGGCAGGCCGGGGCAACACCTTC.

On this clone itself: A far more abundant clone sits one base away, making this likely a read error. No conserved phenylalanine or tryptophan is present at the end of the CDR3, so a read error is the likely explanation. V is TRBV7-2 and J is TRBJ1-6; the D is unclear. The CDR3 has 15 amino acids. CDR1 and CDR2 (germline): SGHTA, FQGNSA. Trimming stripped 2 bases from V and 4 bases from J, with 9 bases between. The CDR3 here is CASSLSGPYNSPLHL. The CDR3 DNA reads as TGTGCCAGCAGCTTAAGCGGACCGTATAATTCACCCCTCCACCTT.

The chain uses TRBV4-1 and TRBJ1-5; D call uncertain. Germline V gene data show CDR1 as MGHRA and CDR2 as YSYEKL. CDR3 size: 17 residues. The V and J ends lost 3 bases and 2 bases respectively, with 17 bases between them. In DNA, the CDR3 is TGCGCCAGCAGCCAGAACACTTATGAACGCGGCAATCAGCCCCAGCATTTT. Protein: CASSQNTYERGNQPQHF.

The chain combines TRBV11-3 with TRBJ2-7; D remains ambiguous. CDR1 is SGHNT and CDR2 is YENEEA in the germline V gene. V lost 1 base and J 5 bases, leaving 12 bases between the germline ends. The CDR3 runs 14 residues. DNA of the CDR3: TGTGCCAGCAGCTTAGGACCTTGGGCCCACGAGCAGTACTTC. The encoded protein is CASSLGPWAHEQYF.

This clone was seen just once. A read error may explain this, as a much larger clone is one base away. The genes are TRBV5-6 and TRBJ1-2, with D perhaps TRBD1 (5 bases). The CDR3 consists of 14 residues. The germline CDR1 and CDR2 sequences are SGHDT and YYEEEE. CDR3 DNA: TGTGCCAGCAGCCTCAGCGGGACGGATTATGACTACACCTTC. It encodes CASSLSGTDYDYTF. Using reference TRBV5-6 and TRBJ1-2 for the parts outside the CDR3, the full variable domain is DAGVTQSPTHLIKTRGQQVTLRCSPKSGHDTVSWYQQALGQGPQFIFQYYEEEERQRGNFPDRFSGHQFPNYSSELNVNALLLGDSALYLCASSLSGTDYDYTFGSGTRLTVV.

This clone was seen more than once but under ten times. V usage is TRBV6-1 and J usage is TRBJ1-2; D uncertain. Germline V CDR1 and CDR2: MNHNS, SASEGT. With 8 bases removed from V and 4 bases from J, the gap between germline ends came to 20 bases. This CDR3 contains 15 residues. In nucleotides, the CDR3 is TGTGCCAGCGACGAGGCTTCCGTTCGCCTCTATGGCTACACCTTC. Protein: CASDEASVRLYGYTF.

The chain employs TRBV11-2 and TRBJ2-5, with TRBD1 matching over 7 bases. With 4 bases clipped from V and 5 bases from J, the junction kept 10 bases outside the gene matches. The germline V gene has CDR1 SGHAT and CDR2 FQNNGV. This CDR3 comprises 15 residues. CDR3 nucleotides: TGTGCCAGCAGCTCCCCGACAGGGACGGGGGAGACCCAGTACTTC. Translating it yields CASSSPTGTGETQYF.

The gene calls are TRBV19 and TRBJ2-5; D may be TRBD1 (6 bases). The J call may be mistaken, given a closer DNA end match to TRBJ2-7. Germline CDR1 is LNHDA and CDR2 is SQIVND (reference sequence). The length of the CDR3 is 15 residues. CDR3 DNA: TGTGCCAGTAGTCCTGGACAGTCCCCCGCCTACGAGCAGTACTTC. Its translation: CASSPGQSPAYEQYF.

The chain uses TRBV11-3 and TRBJ2-1, with D tentatively TRBD2 (5 bases). CDR3 size: 12 residues. The germline gives CDR1 SGHNT, CDR2 YENEEA. V was trimmed by 2 bases and J by 9 bases, leaving 8 bases between them. The CDR3 is CASSLHEGEQFF. DNA for the CDR3: TGTGCCAGCAGCTTACACGAGGGTGAGCAGTTCTTC.

The V and J genes are TRBV28 and TRBJ1-5; tentatively, D is TRBD1 (6 bases). The CDR3 covers 13 residues. Germline values: CDR1 MDHEN, CDR2 SYDVKM. V lost 3 bases to trimming and J lost 7 bases, with 10 bases between them. CDR3 DNA: TGTGCCAGCAGTTTTAACAGGGTACAGCCCCAGCATTTT. Translated, it gives CASSFNRVQPQHF.

This chain joins TRBV30 and TRBJ1-5; 8 bases match TRBD1. The CDR3 is 14 residues long. V lost 2 bases and J lost 4; bases outside the gene matches: 4. In germline, CDR1 is GTSNPN, CDR2 SVGIG (reference sequence). CDR3 bases: TGTGCCTGGAGTCCAAGACAGGGGAATCAGCCCCAGCATTTT. Amino acids: CAWSPRQGNQPQHF.

J is TRBJ2-3 and V is TRBV2, with D perhaps matching TRBD1 (6 bases). The CDR3 loop spans 14 amino acids. The V and J ends lost 8 bases and 3 bases respectively, with 15 bases between them. CDR1 SNHLY and CDR2 FYNNEI come from the germline V gene. For the CDR3, the DNA is TGTGCCAGCCAAGACAGGAGTGGAACAGATACGCAGTATTTT. The encoded protein is CASQDRSGTDTQYF.

The rearrangement joins TRBV5-1 to TRBJ2-7; TRBD2 matches at 13 bases. In germline, CDR1 is SGHRS, CDR2 YFSETQ. V shed 1 base and J 6 bases; nucleotides not matched to a gene: 1. The CDR3 runs to 14 residues. As DNA, the CDR3 is TGCGCCAGCAGCTTGACTAGCGGGAGGGCCGAGCAGTACTTC. This translates into CASSLTSGRAEQYF.

The V and J genes are TRBV28 and TRBJ2-7; 8 bases align to TRBD2. This CDR3 contains 13 residues. Losses at the gene ends were 6 bases for V and 4 bases for J; bases not matched to a gene: 5. The germline V gene has CDR1 MDHEN and CDR2 SYDVKM. CDR3 nucleotide sequence: TGTGCCAGCAGAGTTAGCGGGATTTACGAGCAGTACTTC. Its protein product is CASRVSGIYEQYF.

DNA of the CDR3: TGTGCCAGCAGCTTAGGGCAGGCTAATGAGCAGTTCTTC. As protein: CASSLGQANEQFF. The chain is built from TRBV11-2 and TRBJ2-1; the D is unclear. This CDR3 has 13 residues. Trimming took 1 base from V and 7 from J, leaving 8 bases between them. Germline V gene sequence: CDR1 SGHAT, CDR2 FQNNGV.

In the case of this clone: It is likely a read error: a sequence one base away is far more abundant. The chain has TRBV28 and TRBJ1-3; weak D call: TRBD1 (6 bases). Germline CDR1 and CDR2: MDHEN and SYDVKM. The CDR3 runs 13 residues. Trimming took 10 bases from V and 4 from J, leaving 14 bases between them. CDR3 DNA: TGTGCCAACATCGGGACATCAGGAAACACCATATATTTT. Its protein is CANIGTSGNTIYF. The full variable domain, completed using reference TRBV28 and TRBJ1-3, is DVKVTQSSRYLVKRTGEKVFLECVQDMDHENMFWYRQDPGLGLRLIYFSYDVKMKEKGDIPEGYSVSREKKERFSLILESASTNQTSMYLCANIGTSGNTIYFGEGSWLTVV.

In its sample, this clone was seen a few times. This rearrangement joins TRBV7-9 to TRBJ2-3; D unclear. The length of the CDR3 is 13 residues. Trimming took 4 bases from V and 4 from J, leaving 9 bases between them. The germline V gene encodes CDR1 SEHNR and CDR2 FQNEAQ (reference sequence). CDR3 DNA sequence: TGTGCCAGCAGCTATTCTGGGGCAGATACGCAGTATTTT. Protein: CASSYSGADTQYF. Filled out from reference TRBV7-9 and TRBJ2-3, the complete variable domain reads DTGVSQNPRHKITKRGQNVTFRCDPISEHNRLYWYRQTLGQGPEFLTYFQNEAQLEKSRLLSDRFSAERPKGSFSTLEIQRTEQGDSAMYLCASSYSGADTQYFGPGTRLTVL.

The chain recombines TRBV9 with TRBJ2-5; either TRBD1 or TRBD2 may fit D (5 bases each). Per germline, CDR1 SGDLS and CDR2 YYNGEE. The CDR3 covers 14 residues. V was pared by 3 bases and J by 1 base, with 10 bases between. DNA for the CDR3: TGTGCCAGCAGCGAGGGACGACTCCAAGAGACCCAGTACTTC. Protein: CASSEGRLQETQYF.

The chain employs TRBV2 and TRBJ2-4, with TRBD1 matching over 11 bases. Germline V gene lookup returns CDR1 SNHLY and CDR2 FYNNEI. V shed 3 bases and J 7 bases; nucleotides not matched to a gene: 5. This CDR3 has 15 residues. CDR3 in amino acids: CASSEGQGGMNIQYF. The DNA for the CDR3 is TGTGCCAGCAGTGAGGGACAGGGGGGCATGAACATTCAGTACTTC.